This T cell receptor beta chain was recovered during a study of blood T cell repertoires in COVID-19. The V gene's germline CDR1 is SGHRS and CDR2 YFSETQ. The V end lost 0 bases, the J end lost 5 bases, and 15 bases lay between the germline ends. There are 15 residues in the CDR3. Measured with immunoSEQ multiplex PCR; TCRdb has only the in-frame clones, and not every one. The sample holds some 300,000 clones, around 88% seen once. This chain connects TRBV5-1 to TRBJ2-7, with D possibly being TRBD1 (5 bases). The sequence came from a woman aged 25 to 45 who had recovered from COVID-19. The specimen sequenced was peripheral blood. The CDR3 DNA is TGCGCCAGCAGCTTGGCCCGGCAGGGTCTCCACGAGCAGTACTTC. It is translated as CASSLARQGLHEQYF.